This T cell receptor (beta chain) originates from a study of cytomegalovirus exposure and HLA in healthy donors. The PCR was carried out with 60 Vbeta primers and 13 Jbeta primers. TCRdb keeps only in-frame clones here, not all; method: immunoSEQ multiplex PCR. Of about 110,000 clones listed, approximately 80% were seen once; the top ten hold around 4%. The receptor was derived from a male donor in good health and CMV-seronegative. Specimen: PBMCs.

The CDR3 region is CASSHRGQISDEQYF. The CDR3 region has the DNA TGTGCCAGCAGCCACAGGGGGCAAATATCCGACGAGCAGTACTTC. The chain combines TRBV7-9 with TRBJ2-7; the match to TRBD1 covers 9 bases. CDR1 and CDR2 (germline): SEHNR, FQNEAQ (reference sequence). The V gene end was trimmed by 5 bases and the J gene end by 5 bases; junction bases not matched to a gene: 10. There are 15 residues in the CDR3.